The text below deals with one T cell receptor (beta chain). What it recognizes is unknown. The data were taken from a study of blood T cells in healthy people across ages. The CDR3 runs 13 residues. V was cut by 4 bases and J by 7 bases, with 14 bases left in between. Germline V gene lookup returns CDR1 SGHTA and CDR2 FQGNSA. Study-wide results and caveats: Researchers said unsorted PBMCs prevented a conclusive naive versus antigen-experienced comparison. Fewer expanded clones and more diversity marked long-lived versus aged donors.

Together with a sample-barcoded 5' primer, a J-beta primer mix was included in a second PCR lasting roughly 6 to 12 cycles. Each cDNA molecule carried a tag from a template-switch adaptor that contained 12 random nucleotides. From the 5' RACE reads, TCRdb called clonotypes with MiXCR, one entry per CDR3 protein. The sample shows 790,000 or so distinct CDR3 sequences, roughly 56% of them seen only once. Sequencing was done on a sample of blood. The chain employs TRBV7-2 and TRBJ2-7, with D uncertain. The sequence derives from a middle-aged man in good health. The CDR3 loop is CASSSTSGNEQYF. Here the CDR3 DNA reads TGTGCCAGCAGCTCAACGTCGGGCAATGAGCAGTACTTC. The full variable domain, with the rest looked up from reference TRBV7-2 and TRBJ2-7, is GAGVSQSPSNKVTEKGKDVELRCDPISGHTALYWYRQSLGQGLEFLIYFQGNSAPDKSGLPSDRFSAERTGGSVSTLTIQRTQQEDSAVYLCASSSTSGNEQYFGPGTRLTVT.